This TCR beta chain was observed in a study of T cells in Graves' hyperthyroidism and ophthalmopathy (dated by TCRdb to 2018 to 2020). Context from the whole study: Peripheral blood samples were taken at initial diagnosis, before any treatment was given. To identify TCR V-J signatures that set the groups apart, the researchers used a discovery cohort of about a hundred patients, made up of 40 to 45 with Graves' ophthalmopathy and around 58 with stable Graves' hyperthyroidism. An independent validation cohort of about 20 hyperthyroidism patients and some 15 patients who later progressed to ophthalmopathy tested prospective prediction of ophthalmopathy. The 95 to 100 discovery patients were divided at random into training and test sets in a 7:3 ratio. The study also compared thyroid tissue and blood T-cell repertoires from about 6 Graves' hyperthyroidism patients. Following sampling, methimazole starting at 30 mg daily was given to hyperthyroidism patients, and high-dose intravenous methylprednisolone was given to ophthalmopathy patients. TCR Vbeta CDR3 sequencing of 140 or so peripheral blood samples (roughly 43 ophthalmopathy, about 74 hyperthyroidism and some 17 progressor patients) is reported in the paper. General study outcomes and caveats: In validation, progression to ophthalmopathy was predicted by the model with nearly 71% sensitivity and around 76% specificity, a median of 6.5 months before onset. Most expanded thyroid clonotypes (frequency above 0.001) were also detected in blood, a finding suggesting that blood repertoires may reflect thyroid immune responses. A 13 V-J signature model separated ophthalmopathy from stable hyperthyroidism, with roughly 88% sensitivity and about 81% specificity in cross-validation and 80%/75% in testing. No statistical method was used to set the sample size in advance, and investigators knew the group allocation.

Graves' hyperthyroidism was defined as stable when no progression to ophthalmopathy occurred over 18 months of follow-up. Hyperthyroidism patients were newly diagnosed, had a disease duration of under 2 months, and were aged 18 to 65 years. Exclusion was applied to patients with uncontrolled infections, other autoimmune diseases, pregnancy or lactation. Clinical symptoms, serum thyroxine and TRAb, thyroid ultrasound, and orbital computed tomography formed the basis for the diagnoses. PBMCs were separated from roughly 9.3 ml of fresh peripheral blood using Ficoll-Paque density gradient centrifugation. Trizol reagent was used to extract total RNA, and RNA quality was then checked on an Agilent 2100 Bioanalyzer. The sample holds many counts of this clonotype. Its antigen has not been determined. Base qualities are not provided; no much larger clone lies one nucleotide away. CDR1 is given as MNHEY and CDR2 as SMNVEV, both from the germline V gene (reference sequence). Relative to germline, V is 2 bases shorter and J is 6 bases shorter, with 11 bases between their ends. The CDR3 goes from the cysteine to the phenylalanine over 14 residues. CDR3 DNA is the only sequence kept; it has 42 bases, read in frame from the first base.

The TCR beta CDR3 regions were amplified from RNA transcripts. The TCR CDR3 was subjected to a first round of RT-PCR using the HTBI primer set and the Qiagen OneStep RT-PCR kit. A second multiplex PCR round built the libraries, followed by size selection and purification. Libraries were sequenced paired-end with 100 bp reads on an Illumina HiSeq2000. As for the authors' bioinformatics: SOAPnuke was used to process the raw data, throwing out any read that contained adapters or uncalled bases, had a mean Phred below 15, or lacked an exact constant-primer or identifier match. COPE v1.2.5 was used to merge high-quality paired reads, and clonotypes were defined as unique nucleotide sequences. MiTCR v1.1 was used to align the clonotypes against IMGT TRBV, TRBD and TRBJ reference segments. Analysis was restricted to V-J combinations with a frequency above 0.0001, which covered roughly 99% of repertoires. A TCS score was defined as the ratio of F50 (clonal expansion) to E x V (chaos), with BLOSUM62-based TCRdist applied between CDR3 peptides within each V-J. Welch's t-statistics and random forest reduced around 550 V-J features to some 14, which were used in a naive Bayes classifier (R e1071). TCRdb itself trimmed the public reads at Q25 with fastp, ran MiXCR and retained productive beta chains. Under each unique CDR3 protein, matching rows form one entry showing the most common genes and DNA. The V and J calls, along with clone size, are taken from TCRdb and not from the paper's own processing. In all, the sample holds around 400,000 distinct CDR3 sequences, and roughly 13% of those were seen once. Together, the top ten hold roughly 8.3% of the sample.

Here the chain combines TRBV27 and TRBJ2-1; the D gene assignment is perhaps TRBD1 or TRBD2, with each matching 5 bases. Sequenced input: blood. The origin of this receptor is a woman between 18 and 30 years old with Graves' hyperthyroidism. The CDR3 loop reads CASSLRDGLNEQFF. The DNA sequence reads TGTGCCAGCAGTTTACGGGACGGACTCAATGAGCAGTTCTTC.